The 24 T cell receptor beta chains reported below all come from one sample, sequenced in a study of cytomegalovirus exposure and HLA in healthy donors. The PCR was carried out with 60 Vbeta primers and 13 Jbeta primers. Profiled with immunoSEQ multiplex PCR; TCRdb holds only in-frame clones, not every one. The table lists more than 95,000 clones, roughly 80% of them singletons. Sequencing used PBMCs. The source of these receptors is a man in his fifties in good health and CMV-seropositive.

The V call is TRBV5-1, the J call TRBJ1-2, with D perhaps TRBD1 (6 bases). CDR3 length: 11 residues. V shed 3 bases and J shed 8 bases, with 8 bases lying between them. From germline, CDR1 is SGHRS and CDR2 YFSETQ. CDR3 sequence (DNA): TGCGCCAGCAGCTCCCAGGGGGGCTACACCTTC. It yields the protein CASSSQGGYTF.

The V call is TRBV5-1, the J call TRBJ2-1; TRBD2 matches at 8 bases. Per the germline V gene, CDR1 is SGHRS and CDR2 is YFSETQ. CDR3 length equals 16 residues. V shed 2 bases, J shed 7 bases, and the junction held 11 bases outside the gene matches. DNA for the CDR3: TGCGCCAGCAGCTTCGGGGGGGCTAGCGGACAGAATGAGCAGTTCTTC. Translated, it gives CASSFGGASGQNEQFF.

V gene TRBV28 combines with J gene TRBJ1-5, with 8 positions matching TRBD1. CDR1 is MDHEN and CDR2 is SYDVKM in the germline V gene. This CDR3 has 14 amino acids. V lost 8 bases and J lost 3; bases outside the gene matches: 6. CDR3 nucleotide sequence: TGTGCCAGCGTCGAGGGACAGGACAATCAGCCCCAGCATTTT. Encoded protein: CASVEGQDNQPQHF.

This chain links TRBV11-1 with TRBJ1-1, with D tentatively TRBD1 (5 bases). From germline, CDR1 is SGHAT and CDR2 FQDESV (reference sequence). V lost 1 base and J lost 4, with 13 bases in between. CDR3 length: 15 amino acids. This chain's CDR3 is CASSLVAGKLTEAFF. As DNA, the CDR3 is TGTGCCAGCAGCTTAGTTGCAGGGAAGCTCACTGAAGCTTTCTTT.

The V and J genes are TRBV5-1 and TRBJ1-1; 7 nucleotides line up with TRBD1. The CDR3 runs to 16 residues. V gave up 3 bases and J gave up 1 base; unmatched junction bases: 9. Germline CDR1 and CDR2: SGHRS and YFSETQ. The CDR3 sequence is CASSSAGGHSNTEAFF. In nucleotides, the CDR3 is TGCGCCAGCAGCTCCGCAGGGGGACACTCGAACACTGAAGCTTTCTTT.

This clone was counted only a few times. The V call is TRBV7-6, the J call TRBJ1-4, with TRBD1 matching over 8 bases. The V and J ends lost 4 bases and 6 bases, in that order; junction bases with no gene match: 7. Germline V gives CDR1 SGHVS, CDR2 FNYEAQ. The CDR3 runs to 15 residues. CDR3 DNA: TGTGCCAGCAGCTCCGCAGGACAGGGAGATGAAAAACTGTTTTTT. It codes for CASSSAGQGDEKLFF.

The CDR3 coding sequence is TGTGCCAGCTCCCCAAAAACAGGGGGCTCTGGGGCCAACGTCCTGACTTTC. Encoded protein: CASSPKTGGSGANVLTF. V usage is TRBV18 and J usage is TRBJ2-6, with TRBD1 matching 8 bases. The germline V gene has CDR1 KGHSH and CDR2 LQKENI. Trimming took 6 bases from V and 0 from J; bases not matched to a gene: 7. CDR3 length: 17 residues.

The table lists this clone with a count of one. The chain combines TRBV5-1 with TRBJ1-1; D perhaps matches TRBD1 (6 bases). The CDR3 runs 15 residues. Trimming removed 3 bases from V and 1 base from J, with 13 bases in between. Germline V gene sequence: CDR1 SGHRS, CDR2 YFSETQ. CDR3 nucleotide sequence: TGCGCCAGCAGCTCAGGCACAGGGAGGAACACTGAAGCTTTCTTT. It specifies CASSSGTGRNTEAFF.

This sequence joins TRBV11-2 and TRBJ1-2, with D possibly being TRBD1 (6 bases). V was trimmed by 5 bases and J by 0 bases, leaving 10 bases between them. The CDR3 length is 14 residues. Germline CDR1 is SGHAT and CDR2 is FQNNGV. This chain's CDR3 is CASSPRDTNYGYTF. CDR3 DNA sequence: TGTGCCAGCAGCCCCAGGGACACTAACTATGGCTACACCTTC.

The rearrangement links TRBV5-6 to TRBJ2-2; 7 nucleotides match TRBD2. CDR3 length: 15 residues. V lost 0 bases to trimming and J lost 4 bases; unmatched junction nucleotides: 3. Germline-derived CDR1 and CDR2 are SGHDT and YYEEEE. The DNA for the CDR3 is TGTGCCAGCAGCTTGGAATCGGGGGGCACCGGGGAGCTGTTTTTT. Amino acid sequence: CASSLESGGTGELFF.

Written as DNA, the CDR3 is TGTGCCAGCAGTGAAGGGCGGGGGGGCTACAATGAGCAGTTCTTC. Protein product: CASSEGRGGYNEQFF. The genes are TRBV25-1 and TRBJ2-1, with TRBD2 matching over 9 bases. Germline V gene sequence: CDR1 MGHDK, CDR2 SYGVNS. With 2 bases clipped from V and 3 bases from J, the junction kept 2 bases outside the gene matches. CDR3 length equals 15 residues.

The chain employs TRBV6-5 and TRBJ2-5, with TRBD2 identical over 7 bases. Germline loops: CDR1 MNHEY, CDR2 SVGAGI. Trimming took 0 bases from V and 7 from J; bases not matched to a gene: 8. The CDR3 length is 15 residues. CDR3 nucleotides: TGTGCCAGCAGTTACTCCCTCGATGGGGGGGGGACCCAGTACTTC. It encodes CASSYSLDGGGTQYF.

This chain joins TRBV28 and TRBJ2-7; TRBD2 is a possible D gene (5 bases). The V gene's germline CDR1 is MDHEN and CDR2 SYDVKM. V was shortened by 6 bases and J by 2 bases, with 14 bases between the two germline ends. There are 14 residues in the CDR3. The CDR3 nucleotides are TGTGCCAGCAGAGAGGACGGAGGCCCCTACGAGCAGTACTTC. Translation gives CASREDGGPYEQYF.

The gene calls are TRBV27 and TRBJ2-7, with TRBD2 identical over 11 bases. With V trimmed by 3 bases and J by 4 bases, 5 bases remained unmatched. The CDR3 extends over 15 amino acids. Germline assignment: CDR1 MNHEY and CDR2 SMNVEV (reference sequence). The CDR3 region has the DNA TGTGCCAGCAGTTTGAGACTAGCGGGACCTTACGAGCAGTACTTC. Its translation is CASSLRLAGPYEQYF.

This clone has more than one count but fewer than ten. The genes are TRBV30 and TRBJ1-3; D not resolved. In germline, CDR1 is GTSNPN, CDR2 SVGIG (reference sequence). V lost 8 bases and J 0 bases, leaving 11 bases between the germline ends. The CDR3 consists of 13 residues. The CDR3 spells CASSLSSGNTIYF. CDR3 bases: TGTGCCAGTTCACTGAGCTCTGGAAACACCATATATTTT.

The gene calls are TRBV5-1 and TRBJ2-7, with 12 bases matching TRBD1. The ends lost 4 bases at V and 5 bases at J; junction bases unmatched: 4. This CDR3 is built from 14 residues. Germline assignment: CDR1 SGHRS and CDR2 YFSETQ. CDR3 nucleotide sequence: TGCGCCAGCAGCCCGGGACAGGGGGCCAACGAGCAGTACTTC. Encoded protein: CASSPGQGANEQYF.

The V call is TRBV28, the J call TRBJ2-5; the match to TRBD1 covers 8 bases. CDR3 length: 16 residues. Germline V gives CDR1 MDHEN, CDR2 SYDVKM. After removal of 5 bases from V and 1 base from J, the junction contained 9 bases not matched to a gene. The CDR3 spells CASSPQGTGLQETQYF. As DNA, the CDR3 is TGTGCCAGCAGTCCCCAGGGGACAGGACTCCAAGAGACCCAGTACTTC.

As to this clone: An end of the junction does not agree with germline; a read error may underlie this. In DNA, the CDR3 is TGTGTCACCAGCAGAGATACAGGGGCGGGCGAGCAGTACTTC. Its protein is CVTSRDTGAGEQYF. This chain links TRBV15 with TRBJ2-7; the match to TRBD1 covers 7 bases. The CDR3 consists of 14 residues. Germline CDR1 and CDR2: LNHNV and YYDKDF (reference sequence). Looking up the rest from reference TRBV15 and TRBJ2-7 gives the full variable domain: DAMVIQNPRYQVTQFGKPVTLSCSQTLNHNVMYWYQQKSSQAPKLLFHYYDKDFNNEADTPDNFQSRRPNTSFCFLDIRSPGLGDTAMYLCVTSRDTGAGEQYFGPGTRLTVT.

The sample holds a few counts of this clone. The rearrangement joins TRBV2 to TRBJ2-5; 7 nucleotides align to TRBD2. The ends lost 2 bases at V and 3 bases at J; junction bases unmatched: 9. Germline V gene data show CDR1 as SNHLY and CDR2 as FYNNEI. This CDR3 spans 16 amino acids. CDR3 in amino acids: CASSEWASGGEETQYF. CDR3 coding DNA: TGTGCCAGCAGTGAATGGGCTAGCGGAGGGGAAGAGACCCAGTACTTC.

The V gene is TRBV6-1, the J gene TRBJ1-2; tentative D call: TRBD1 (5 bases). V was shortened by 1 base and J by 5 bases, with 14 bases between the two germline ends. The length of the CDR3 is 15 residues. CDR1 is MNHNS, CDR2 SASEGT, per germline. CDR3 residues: CASSEGGANLYGYTF. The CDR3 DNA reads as TGTGCCAGCAGTGAAGGTGGGGCAAATCTATATGGCTACACCTTC.

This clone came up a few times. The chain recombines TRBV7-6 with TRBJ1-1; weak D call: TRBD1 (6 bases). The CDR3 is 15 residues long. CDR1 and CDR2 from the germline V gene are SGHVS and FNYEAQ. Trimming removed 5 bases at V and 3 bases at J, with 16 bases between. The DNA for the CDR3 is TGTGCCAGCAGCCAGGGGCAGGGTGTGGACACTGAAGCTTTCTTT. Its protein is CASSQGQGVDTEAFF. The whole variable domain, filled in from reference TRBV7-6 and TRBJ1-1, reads GAGVSQSPRYKVTKRGQDVALRCDPISGHVSLYWYRQALGQGPEFLTYFNYEAQQDKSGLPNDRFSAERPEGSISTLTIQRTEQRDSAMYRCASSQGQGVDTEAFFGQGTRLTVV.

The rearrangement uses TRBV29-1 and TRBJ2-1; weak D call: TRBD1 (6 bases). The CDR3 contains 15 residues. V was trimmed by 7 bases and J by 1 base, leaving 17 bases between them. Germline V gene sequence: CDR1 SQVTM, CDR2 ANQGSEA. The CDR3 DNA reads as TGCAGCGCCTCAGCCGGGACAACTTCCTACAATGAGCAGTTCTTC. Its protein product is CSASAGTTSYNEQFF.

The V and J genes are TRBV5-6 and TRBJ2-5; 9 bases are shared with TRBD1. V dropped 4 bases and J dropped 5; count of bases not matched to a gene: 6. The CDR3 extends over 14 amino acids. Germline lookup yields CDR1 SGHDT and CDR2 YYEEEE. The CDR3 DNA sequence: TGTGCCAGCAGCACCGGGACAGGGAGCGAGACCCAGTACTTC. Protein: CASSTGTGSETQYF.

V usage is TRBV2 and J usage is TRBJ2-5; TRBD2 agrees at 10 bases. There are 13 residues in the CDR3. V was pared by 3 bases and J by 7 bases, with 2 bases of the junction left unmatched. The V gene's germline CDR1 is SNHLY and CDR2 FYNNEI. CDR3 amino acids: CASSDPSGRTQYF. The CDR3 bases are TGTGCCAGCAGTGACCCTAGCGGGAGGACCCAGTACTTC. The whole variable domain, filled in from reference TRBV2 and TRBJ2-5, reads EPEVTQTPSHQVTQMGQEVILRCVPISNHLYFYWYRQILGQKVEFLVSFYNNEISEKSEIFDDQFSVERPDGSNFTLKIRSTKLEDSAMYFCASSDPSGRTQYFGPGTRLLVL.